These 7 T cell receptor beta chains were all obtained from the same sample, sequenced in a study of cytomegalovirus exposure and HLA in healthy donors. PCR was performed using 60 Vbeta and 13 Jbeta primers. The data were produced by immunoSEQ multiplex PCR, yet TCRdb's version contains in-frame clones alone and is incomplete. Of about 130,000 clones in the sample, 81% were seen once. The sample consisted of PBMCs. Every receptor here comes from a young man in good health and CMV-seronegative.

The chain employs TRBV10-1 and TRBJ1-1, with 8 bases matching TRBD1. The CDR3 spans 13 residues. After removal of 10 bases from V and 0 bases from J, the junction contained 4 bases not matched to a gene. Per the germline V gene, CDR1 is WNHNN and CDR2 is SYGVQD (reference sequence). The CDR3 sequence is CATRDRLNTEAFF. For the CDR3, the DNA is TGCGCCACCCGGGACAGGCTGAACACTGAAGCTTTCTTT.

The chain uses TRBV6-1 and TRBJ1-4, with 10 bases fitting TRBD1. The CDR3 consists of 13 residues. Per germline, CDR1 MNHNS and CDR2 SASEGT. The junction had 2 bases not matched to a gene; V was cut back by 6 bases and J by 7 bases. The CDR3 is CASRRTGGEKLFF. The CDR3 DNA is TGTGCCAGCAGGAGGACAGGGGGTGAAAAACTGTTTTTT.

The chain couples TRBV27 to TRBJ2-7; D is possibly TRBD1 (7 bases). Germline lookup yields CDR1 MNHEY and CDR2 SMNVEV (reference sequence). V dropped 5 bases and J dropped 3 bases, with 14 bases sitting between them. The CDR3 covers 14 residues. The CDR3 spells CASSQGGLIYEQYF. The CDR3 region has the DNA TGTGCCAGCAGTCAGGGGGGACTGATCTACGAGCAGTACTTC.

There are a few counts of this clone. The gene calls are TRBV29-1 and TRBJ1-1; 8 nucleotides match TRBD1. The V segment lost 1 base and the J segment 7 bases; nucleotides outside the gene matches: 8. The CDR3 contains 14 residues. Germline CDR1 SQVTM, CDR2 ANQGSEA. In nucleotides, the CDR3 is TGCAGCGTTGAAGCCCGGCAGGGGGCCAGTGAAGCTTTCTTT. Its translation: CSVEARQGASEAFF.

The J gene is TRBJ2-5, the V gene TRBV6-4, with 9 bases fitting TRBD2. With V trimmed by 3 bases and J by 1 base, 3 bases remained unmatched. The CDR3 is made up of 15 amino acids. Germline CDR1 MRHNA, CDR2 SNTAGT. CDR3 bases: TGTGCCAGCAGTGAGACAGCGGGGGGCCAAGAGACCCAGTACTTC. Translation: CASSETAGGQETQYF.

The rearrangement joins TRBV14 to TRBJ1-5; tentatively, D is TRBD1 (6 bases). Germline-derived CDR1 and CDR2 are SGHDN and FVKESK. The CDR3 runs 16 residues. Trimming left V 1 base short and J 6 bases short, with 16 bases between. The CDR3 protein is CASSQGGRGAGQPQHF. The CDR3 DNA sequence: TGTGCCAGCAGCCAAGGGGGCCGGGGGGCGGGTCAGCCCCAGCATTTT.

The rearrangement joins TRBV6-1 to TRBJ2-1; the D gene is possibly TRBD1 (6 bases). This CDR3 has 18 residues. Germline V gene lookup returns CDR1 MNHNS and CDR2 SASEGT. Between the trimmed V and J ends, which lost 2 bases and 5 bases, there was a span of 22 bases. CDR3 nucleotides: TGTGCCAGCAGTGAATGGGGGCCGCGAACCGGATCGGACAATGAGCAGTTCTTC. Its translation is CASSEWGPRTGSDNEQFF.